These T cell receptor beta chains were read from a single sample in a study of T-cell memory formation after mild COVID-19. TCRdb reprocessed the 5' RACE reads with MiXCR, giving one entry per CDR3 protein. The table lists a few hundred thousand distinct CDR3 sequences, roughly 26% of them singletons. Sequencing used PBMCs or a T cell subset sorted from them (not recorded which). The receptors were sampled from an adult woman who had mild COVID-19 (a few samples of this study predate the infection). Cell type and time point are not known. The CDR3 runs from the conserved cysteine through the conserved F or W. Each record gives: V gene, J gene, clone size, CDR3 protein. Size is stated for part of the rows, as once, few or many counts, or as a class when the clone is expanded.

>TRBV29-1|TRBJ1-2|.
CSVEMDYGYTF
>TRBV7-9|TRBJ2-5|.
CASSLDRKRETQYF
>TRBV20-1|TRBJ2-3|.
CKGGSTDTQYF
>TRBV3-1|TRBJ2-1|few
CASSQVLAGGPDEQFF
>TRBV5-4|TRBJ2-3|.
CASSLEPSGPYTQYF
>TRBV5-1|TRBJ1-1|.
CASSLAPLTGGAFF
>TRBV24-1|TRBJ2-6|.
CATGERSNSGANVLTF
>TRBV7-2|TRBJ1-1|.
CASSLGVWWGTEAFF
>TRBV7-9|TRBJ2-7|.
CASSLPTGQALSYEQYF
>TRBV4-3|TRBJ2-2|.
CASSQEHGGAKTGELFF
>TRBV12-3/TRBV12-4|TRBJ1-5|.
CASSLSTANQPQHF
>TRBV6-2/TRBV6-3|TRBJ1-5|few
CASGPLGTAYSNQPQHF
>TRBV15|TRBJ2-2|few
CATSRDSGTGELFF
>TRBV5-8|TRBJ2-3|.
CASSLVKLAGIVSDTQYF
>TRBV12-3/TRBV12-4|TRBJ2-7|.
CASSLRDSRDEQYF
>TRBV5-6|TRBJ2-1|few
CASSLSLTEQFF
>TRBV11-3|TRBJ1-5|few
CASSSTDSVGQPQHF
>TRBV7-2|TRBJ1-4|.
CASSHDSGNEKLFF